This T cell receptor beta chain was sequenced during a study of T cells in Graves' hyperthyroidism and ophthalmopathy. TCR beta CDR3 region amplification was performed from RNA transcripts. HTBI primers drove first-round RT-PCR of the TCR CDR3. In TCRdb, the multiplex PCR reads were re-called with MiXCR into one record per CDR3 protein. This table holds under 400,000 distinct CDR3 sequences, around a sixth found once. This clonotype was counted at least ten times. CDR1 is MGHRA, CDR2 YSYEKL, per germline. This CDR3 contains 15 residues. Trimming at V came to 4 bases and at J to 3 bases, leaving 4 bases not matched to a gene.

The sequence was obtained from a woman aged 40 to 55 with Graves' ophthalmopathy. The sequenced sample consisted of blood. The rearrangement joins TRBV4-1 to TRBJ2-2; 8 bases line up with TRBD1. The CDR3 loop is CASSLGQGDTGELFF. The CDR3 nucleotides read TGCGCCAGCAGCCTAGGACAGGGAGACACCGGGGAGCTGTTTTTT.